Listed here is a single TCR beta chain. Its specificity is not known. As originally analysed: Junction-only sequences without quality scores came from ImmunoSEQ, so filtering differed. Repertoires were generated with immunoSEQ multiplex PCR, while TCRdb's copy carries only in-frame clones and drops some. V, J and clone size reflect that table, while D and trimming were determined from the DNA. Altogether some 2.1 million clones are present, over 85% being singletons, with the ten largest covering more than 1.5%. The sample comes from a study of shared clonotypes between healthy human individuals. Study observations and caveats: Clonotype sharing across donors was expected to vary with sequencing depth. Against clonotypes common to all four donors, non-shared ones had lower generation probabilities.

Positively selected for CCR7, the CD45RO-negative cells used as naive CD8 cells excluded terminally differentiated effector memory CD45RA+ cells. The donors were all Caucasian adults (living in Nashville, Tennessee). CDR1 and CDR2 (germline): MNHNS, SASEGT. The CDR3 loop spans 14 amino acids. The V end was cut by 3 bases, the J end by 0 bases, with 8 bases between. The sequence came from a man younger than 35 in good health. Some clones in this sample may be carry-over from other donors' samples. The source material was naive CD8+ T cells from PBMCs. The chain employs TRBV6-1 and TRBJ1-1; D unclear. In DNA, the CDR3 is TGTGCCAGCAGTGATAGTCGGATGAACACTGAAGCTTTCTTT. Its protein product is CASSDSRMNTEAFF.